This record concerns one TCR beta chain sequence. Alongside a J-beta primer mix, a sample-barcoded 5' primer served in a second PCR lasting about 7 to 11 cycles. TCRdb re-called the 5' RACE reads with MiXCR, one entry per CDR3 protein. The data show around 650,000 distinct CDR3 sequences, around 43% seen once. The germline CDR1 and CDR2 sequences are SGHRS and YFSETQ. The trim removed 3 bases at V and 4 bases at J, leaving 13 bases unmatched. This CDR3 region has 19 residues. This sample was included in a study of blood T cells in healthy people across ages. The specimen sequenced was blood. The TCR sequence derives from a man at least 80 years old in good health. The gene calls are TRBV5-1 and TRBJ2-6, with 10 nucleotides matching TRBD2. CDR3 in DNA: TGCGCCAGCAGCTCCAGGCTAGCGGGAGTGGCTTCCGGGGCCAACGTCCTGACTTTC. It codes for CASSSRLAGVASGANVLTF.